This entry describes one TCR beta chain. The germline V gene has CDR1 LGHDT and CDR2 YNNKEL (reference sequence). This CDR3 region has 12 residues. Trimming took 2 bases from V and 8 from J, leaving 6 bases between them. This table comes from immunoSEQ multiplex PCR, and its TCRdb copy is limited to in-frame clones, with some not included. The sample lists hundreds of thousands of clones, 80% to 90% occurring once. These data are taken from a study of blood T cell repertoires in COVID-19. This receptor was taken from a woman aged 60 to 75 who had recovered from COVID-19. The sequenced sample was PBMCs or T cells enriched from blood (not recorded which). This chain links TRBV3-1 (or the pseudogene TRBV3-2) with TRBJ2-2, with D unresolved. In nucleotides, the CDR3 is TGTGCCAGCAGCCAATATTCTGGGGAGCTGTTTTTT. It translates to CASSQYSGELFF.